This T cell receptor beta chain was documented in a study of identical twins (dated by TCRdb to about 2016). General notes on the study: TCR alpha and beta repertoires from monozygotic twins, unrelated adults of various ages and cord blood were deep-sequenced to test whether fetal clonotypes persist. To rule out contamination, the twin experiments were replicated at different times with different library preparation protocols.

There are 14 amino acids in the CDR3, from cysteine to phenylalanine inclusive. CDR3 DNA is the only sequence kept; it has 42 bases, read in frame from the first base. The germline V gene encodes CDR1 WSHSY and CDR2 SAAADI. The trim is 5 bases for V and 1 base for J, with a gap of 12 bases between the germline ends. Libraries came from 5' RACE. For sequencing, an Illumina HiSeq 2000 was employed. A universal primer binding site was added through template switching, and the final cDNA carried a unique molecular identifier so that TCR cDNA molecules could be counted accurately. First-strand cDNA for TCR alpha and beta chains was synthesized from specific primers in the conserved constant-segment region. To control for contamination, every cDNA library carried two barcodes: a SMART-Mk sample barcode plus Illumina barcodes. TruSeq adapter sequences, together with Illumina sample barcodes, were added in two successive PCR steps. The TCR alpha and beta cDNA libraries were sequenced on the Illumina HiSeq platform using custom primers. As for the original processing: MiGEC was used to process raw reads and extract unique molecular identifiers, and MiXCR was used to find CDR3 positions. For each individual, recombination models were inferred using an EM algorithm with the repgenHMM and IGoR tools. Shared clonotype analysis was performed with the tcR package in R, normalizing sharing by the product of cloneset sizes. To study raw recombination without the effects of thymic and clonal selection, out-of-frame nonproductive sequences were analyzed. TCRdb itself trimmed the public reads at Q25 with fastp, ran MiXCR and retained productive beta chains. When rows share a CDR3 protein, they turn into one entry using the most common DNA and genes. These V and J calls rely on TCRdb rather than the paper's analysis. Recorded for this sample are more than 600,000 distinct CDR3 sequences; roughly 18% of them occurred a single time. Of the sample, around 13% is held by the ten largest clones.

Every donor was a healthy Caucasian. Three pairs of female monozygotic twins, all aged about 18 to 29 years, were included in the twin cohort. RNA for TCR libraries was isolated from peripheral blood mononuclear cells. What the work shows at the level of the full study, not this receptor alone: In beta out-of-frame sequences, excess twin sharing was weaker, because having fewer shared sequences lowered the signal-to-noise ratio. Because the same donors could not be followed over many years, the conclusions depended on cross-sectional statistical analysis. Compared with coincidental sharing between unrelated individuals, out-of-frame TCR alpha sequences shared between twins had an excess of sequences with low generation probability. Invariant T cells such as MAIT and iNKT could partly confound zero-insertion analyses, although diverse VJ usage argued against such confounding for most clonotypes. Fewer insertions were carried by abundant cord blood beta clonotypes; a weaker similar trend was observed in young adult naive repertoires, while no such trend was observed in memory repertoires. Recombination models systematically underestimated out-of-frame TCR alpha sharing in monozygotic twins but agreed with sharing between unrelated individuals.

This clonotype was recorded many times. Its antigen is still unknown. Per-base qualities were not stored, and no clone one base away is much larger. These data were also reused for a study on T cells expressing NK-cell markers. The second paper further reports: In sorted CD3+CD56+NKG2C+, CD3+CD56+NKG2C- and CD3+CD56-NKG2C+ T-cell subsets from several donors, TCR beta-chain repertoires were profiled. Among the eight sequenced donors, only one was HCMV-seronegative, while the other seven were HCMV-seropositive. In several experiments an anti-gammadeltaTCR antibody was added to restrict sorting to alphabetaTCR-expressing T cells. In six or seven donors, the dominant CD3+CD56+NKG2C+ clonotypes ranked among the top 10 CD8+ clonotypes, making up roughly 1.0-7.0% of CD8+ T cells. Those dominant clonotypes were again the most abundant among CD3+CD56-NKG2C+ cells in a few donors, at about 25-65%. Whether the expanded NKG2C-expressing T cell clones were specific for HCMV antigens was left unclear. Randomly selected healthy volunteers, three men and five women, were used as the eight sequenced donors. HCMV serostatus was determined by detecting HCMV-specific IgG in serum with a commercial ELISA kit. For several donors, bulk peripheral blood T-cell repertoires were also sequenced from unsorted PBMC. MIGEC was used to demultiplex reads and group the reads by UMI, and MiTCR was used to assemble and quantify clonotypes. Only TCR cDNA sequences supported by at least two reads were kept to exclude erroneous sequences. The tcR package was used for downstream repertoire analysis, with clonotypes matched between fractions based on CDR3 nucleotide sequence plus V segment. Antigen specificity was annotated against VDJdb with VDJmatch, allowing one amino acid substitution in CDR3.

The receptor was isolated from a woman between 18 and 29 years old in good health. The material sequenced was PBMCs. The rearranged chain carries TRBV10-2 and TRBJ2-7; no D gene can be assigned with confidence. This receptor has the CDR3 CASSPGRASYEQYF. The DNA reads as follows: TGCGCCAGCAGTCCCGGACGGGCTTCCTACGAGCAGTACTTC.